This T cell receptor (beta chain) is drawn from a study of blood T cell repertoires in COVID-19. V was shortened by 3 bases and J by 6 bases, with 5 bases between the two germline ends. The germline CDR1 and CDR2 sequences are ENHRY and SYGVKD. This CDR3 spans 11 amino acids. This clone was counted a few times. In the authors' methods: Counts of nucleated cells, estimated from reference gene primer amplification, were obtained. Profiling relied on immunoSEQ multiplex PCR, and the TCRdb table lists in-frame clones only, not all of them. V, J and clone size reflect that table, while D and trimming were determined from the DNA. This table holds some 300,000 clones, around nine tenths found once. Patients from Seattle were sampled longitudinally, starting during active infection.

The V call is TRBV10-3, the J call TRBJ1-2; D might be TRBD1 (5 bases). The specimen sequenced was peripheral blood. The sequence was obtained from a woman in her seventies with COVID-19, enrolled during active disease. The CDR3 DNA follows: TGTGCCATCAGTGACAGGGATGGCTACACCTTC. Translating gives CAISDRDGYTF.